This T cell receptor beta chain was obtained from a study of T-cell memory formation after mild COVID-19. From the 5' RACE reads, TCRdb called clonotypes with MiXCR, one entry per CDR3 protein. This sample has a few hundred thousand distinct CDR3 sequences; roughly 25% occur once, and the top ten carry under 15%. The CDR3 loop spans 16 amino acids. Germline V gene sequence: CDR1 SGHRS, CDR2 YFSETQ. The V segment lost 0 bases and the J segment 5 bases; nucleotides outside the gene matches: 10. The clonotype was recovered from an adult woman who had mild COVID-19 (a few samples of this study predate the infection). Cell type and time point are not known. What was sequenced was PBMCs or a T cell subset sorted from them (not recorded which). The rearrangement uses TRBV5-1 and TRBJ2-5, with 7 positions matching TRBD2. CDR3 amino acids: CASSLVRLAERETQYF. The CDR3 nucleotides are TGCGCCAGCAGCTTGGTTCGACTAGCCGAGCGGGAGACCCAGTACTTC.